The sequence of this T cell receptor (beta chain) was determined in a study of monozygotic twins with inflammatory bowel disease. In the case of this clonotype: Its antigen is unidentified.

Germline CDR1 is SGHRS and CDR2 is YFSETQ. This CDR3 has 19 residues. The UMIs contained a 6-nucleotide sample barcode. They were added by template switching during cDNA synthesis. TCRdb derives one entry per CDR3 protein from the 5' RACE reads, leaving out DNA. The table lists a few hundred thousand distinct CDR3 sequences, with 2.6% in the top ten. Notes on the study in general: Researchers report that IBD patients shared fewer clonotypes with others than healthy twins, especially amid disease activity.

The source of this sequence is a human donor with ulcerative colitis or Crohn's disease, or a healthy co-twin of an affected twin (not recorded which). The chain carries TRBV5-1 and TRBJ1-6; TCRdb's assignment of TRBD1 cannot be checked, as there is no DNA. Sequenced sample: blood. CDR3 protein: CASSLVVVTGSSYNSPLHF.